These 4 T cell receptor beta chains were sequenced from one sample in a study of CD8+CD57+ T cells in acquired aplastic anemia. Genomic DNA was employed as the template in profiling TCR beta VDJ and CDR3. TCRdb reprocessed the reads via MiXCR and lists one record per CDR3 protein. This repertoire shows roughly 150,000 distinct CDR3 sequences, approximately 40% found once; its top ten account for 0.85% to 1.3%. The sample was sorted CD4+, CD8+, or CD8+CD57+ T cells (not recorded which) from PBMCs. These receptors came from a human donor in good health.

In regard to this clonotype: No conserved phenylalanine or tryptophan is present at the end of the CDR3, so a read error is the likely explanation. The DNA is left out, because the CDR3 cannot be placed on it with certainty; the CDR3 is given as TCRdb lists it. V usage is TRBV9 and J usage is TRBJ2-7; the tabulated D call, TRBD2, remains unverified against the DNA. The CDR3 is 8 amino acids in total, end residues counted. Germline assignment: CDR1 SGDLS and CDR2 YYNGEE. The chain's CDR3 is CASSVGAG.

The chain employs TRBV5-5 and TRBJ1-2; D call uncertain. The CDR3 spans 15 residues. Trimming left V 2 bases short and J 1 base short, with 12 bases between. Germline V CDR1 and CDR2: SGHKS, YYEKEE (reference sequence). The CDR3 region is CASSFLGGFNYGYTF. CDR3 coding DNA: TGTGCCAGCAGCTTCCTAGGCGGTTTTAACTATGGCTACACCTTC.

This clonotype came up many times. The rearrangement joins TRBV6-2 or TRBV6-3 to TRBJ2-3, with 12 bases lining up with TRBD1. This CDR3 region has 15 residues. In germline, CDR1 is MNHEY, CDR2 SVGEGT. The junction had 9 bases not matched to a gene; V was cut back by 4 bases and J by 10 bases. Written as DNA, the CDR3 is TGTGCCAGCAGTTTCTCGATCGGGACAGGGGGCTCGCAGTATTTT. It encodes CASSFSIGTGGSQYF.

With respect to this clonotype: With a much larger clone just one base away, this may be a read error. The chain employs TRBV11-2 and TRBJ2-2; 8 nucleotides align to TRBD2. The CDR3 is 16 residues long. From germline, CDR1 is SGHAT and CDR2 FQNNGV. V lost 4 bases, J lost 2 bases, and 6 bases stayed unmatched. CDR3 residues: CASSSRLARNTGELFF. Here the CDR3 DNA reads TGTGCCAGCAGCTCTCGACTAGCGAGAAACACCGGGGAGCTGTTTTTT.